This T cell receptor beta chain came from a study of blood T cell repertoires in COVID-19. Overall study context: PBMCs, B-cell-depleted T cells, or T cells were the source of the cDNA or gDNA that made up the material.

Sequencing was performed with immunoSEQ multiplex PCR; in TCRdb, only in-frame clones are kept and a portion is missing. Of about 210,000 clones in the sample, around 86% were seen once. Trimming at V came to 4 bases and at J to 1 base, leaving 6 bases not matched to a gene. Germline assignment: CDR1 SGHTA and CDR2 FQGNSA. The CDR3 spans 15 residues. Recruits, aged roughly 18 to 95 years, lived in 24 US areas. Participant-reported clinical history was the basis for cohort assignment. The chain joins TRBV7-2 to TRBJ1-1; 7 nucleotides agree with TRBD1. The material sequenced was PBMCs or T cells enriched from blood (not recorded which). The receptor was derived from a woman in her forties or fifties with acute COVID-19. In DNA, the CDR3 is TGTGCCAGCAGCTCACAGGGGTTCAGGAACACTGAAGCTTTCTTT. It encodes CASSSQGFRNTEAFF.